Sequencing of this T cell receptor (beta chain) was carried out in a study of blood T cell repertoires in COVID-19. Study summary: In each case, the material was cDNA or gDNA derived from T cells, B-cell-depleted T cells, or PBMCs.

How the authors handled the data: Reference gene primer amplification gave nucleated cell count estimates. Profiling relied on immunoSEQ multiplex PCR, and the TCRdb table lists in-frame clones only, not all of them. V and J calls and clone size are given by that table; D and trimming were obtained from the DNA. The top ten hold about 4.5% of the sample, which has around 110,000 clones, approximately 83% seen once. Germline CDR1 reads SGHVS; CDR2 reads FQNEAQ. The V end lost 2 bases, the J end lost 0 bases, and 13 bases lay between the germline ends. The CDR3 has 16 residues. This clone turned up a few times.

The chain combines TRBV7-8 with TRBJ1-1; perhaps TRBD1 as D (5 bases). The sequenced sample was peripheral blood. The receptor was derived from a woman in her 70s with acute or convalescent COVID-19. DNA of the CDR3: TGTGCCAGCAGCTTATTCTGGGGCAGAGTGAACACTGAAGCTTTCTTT. Its protein is CASSLFWGRVNTEAFF. The variable domain in full, completed from reference TRBV7-8 and TRBJ1-1, reads GAGVSQSPRYKVAKRGQDVALRCDPISGHVSLFWYQQALGQGPEFLTYFQNEAQLDKSGLPSDRFFAERPEGSVSTLKIQRTQQEDSAVYLCASSLFWGRVNTEAFFGQGTRLTVV.